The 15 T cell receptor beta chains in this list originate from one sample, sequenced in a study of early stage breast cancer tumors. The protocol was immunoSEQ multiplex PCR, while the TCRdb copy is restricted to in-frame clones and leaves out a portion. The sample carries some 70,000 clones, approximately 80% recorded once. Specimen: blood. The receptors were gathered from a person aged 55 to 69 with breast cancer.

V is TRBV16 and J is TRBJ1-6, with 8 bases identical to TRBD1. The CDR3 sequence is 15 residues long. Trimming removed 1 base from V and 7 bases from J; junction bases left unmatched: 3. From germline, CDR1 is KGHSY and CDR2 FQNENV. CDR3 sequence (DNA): TGTGCCAGCAGCCAATTTCAGGGGGCGAATTCACCCCTCCACTTT. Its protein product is CASSQFQGANSPLHF.

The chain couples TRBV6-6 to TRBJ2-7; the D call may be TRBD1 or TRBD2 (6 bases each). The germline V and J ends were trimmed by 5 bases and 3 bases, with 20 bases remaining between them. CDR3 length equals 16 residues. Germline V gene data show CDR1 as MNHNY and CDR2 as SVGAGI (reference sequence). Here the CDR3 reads CASSTGGQGIFYEQYF. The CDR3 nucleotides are TGTGCCAGCAGTACTGGAGGGCAGGGGATATTCTACGAGCAGTACTTC.

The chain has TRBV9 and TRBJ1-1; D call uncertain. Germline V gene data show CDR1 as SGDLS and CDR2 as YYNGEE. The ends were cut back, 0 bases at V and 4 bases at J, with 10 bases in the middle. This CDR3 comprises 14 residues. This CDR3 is CASSVGTDGTEAFF. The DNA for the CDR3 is TGTGCCAGCAGCGTAGGGACGGACGGCACTGAAGCTTTCTTT.

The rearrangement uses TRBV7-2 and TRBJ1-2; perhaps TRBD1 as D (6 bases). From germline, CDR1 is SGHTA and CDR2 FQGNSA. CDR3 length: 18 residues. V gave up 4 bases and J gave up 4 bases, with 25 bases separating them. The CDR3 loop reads CASSSSDPPHRAGYGYTF. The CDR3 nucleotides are TGTGCCAGCAGCTCTTCTGACCCACCACACAGGGCGGGCTATGGCTACACCTTC.

CDR3 in amino acids: CASSYAQGTEAFF. In DNA form, the CDR3 reads TGTGCCAGCAGTTACGCCCAAGGCACTGAAGCTTTCTTT. The chain carries TRBV6-6 and TRBJ1-1, with no clear D. This CDR3 has 13 residues. CDR1 and CDR2 (germline): MNHNY, SVGAGI (reference sequence). V was shortened by 2 bases and J by 4 bases, with 8 bases between the two germline ends.

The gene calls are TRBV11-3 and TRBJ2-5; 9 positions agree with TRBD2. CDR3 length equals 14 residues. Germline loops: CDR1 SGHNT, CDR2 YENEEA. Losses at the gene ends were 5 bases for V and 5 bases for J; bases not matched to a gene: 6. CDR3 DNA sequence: TGTGCCAGCAGCCCCGGGACTAGCTGGGAGACCCAGTACTTC. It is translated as CASSPGTSWETQYF.

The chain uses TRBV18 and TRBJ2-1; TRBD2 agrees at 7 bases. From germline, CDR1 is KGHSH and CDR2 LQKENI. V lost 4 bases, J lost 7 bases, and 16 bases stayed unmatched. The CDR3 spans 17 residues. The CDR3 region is CASSLAPLAGVENEQFF. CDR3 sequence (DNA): TGTGCCAGCTCACTCGCACCGTTGGCGGGAGTTGAGAATGAGCAGTTCTTC. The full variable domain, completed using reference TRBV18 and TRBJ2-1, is NAGVMQNPRHLVRRRGQEARLRCSPMKGHSHVYWYRQLPEEGLKFMVYLQKENIIDESGMPKERFSAEFPKEGPSILRIQQVVRGDSAAYFCASSLAPLAGVENEQFFGPGTRLTVL.

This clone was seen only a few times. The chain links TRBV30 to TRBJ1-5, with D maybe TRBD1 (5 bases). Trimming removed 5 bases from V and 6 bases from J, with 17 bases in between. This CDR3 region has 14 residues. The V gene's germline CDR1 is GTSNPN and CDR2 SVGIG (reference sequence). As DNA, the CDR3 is TGTGCCTGGGGCAGGGCAGGGAGAGGTCAGCCCCAGCATTTT. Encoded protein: CAWGRAGRGQPQHF.

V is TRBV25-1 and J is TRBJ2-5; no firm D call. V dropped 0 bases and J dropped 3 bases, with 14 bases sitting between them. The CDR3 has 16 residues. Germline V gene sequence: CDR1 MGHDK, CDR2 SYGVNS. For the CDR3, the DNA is TGTGCCAGCAGTGAATACATTATGTCCCCTGAAGAGACCCAGTACTTC. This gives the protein CASSEYIMSPEETQYF.

CDR3 DNA sequence: TGTGCCAGCAGCTTGAGGGACAGGAACCAAGAGACCCAGTACTTC. The encoded protein is CASSLRDRNQETQYF. The chain joins TRBV5-5 to TRBJ2-5, with 8 bases aligning to TRBD1. Unmatched junction bases numbered 2, after V lost 1 base and J lost 0 bases. The CDR3 has 15 residues. The V gene's germline CDR1 is SGHKS and CDR2 YYEKEE (reference sequence). Drawing the rest from reference TRBV5-5 and TRBJ2-5, the complete variable domain is DAGVTQSPTHLIKTRGQQVTLRCSPISGHKSVSWYQQVLGQGPQFIFQYYEKEERGRGNFPDRFSARQFPNYSSELNVNALLLGDSALYLCASSLRDRNQETQYFGPGTRLLVL.

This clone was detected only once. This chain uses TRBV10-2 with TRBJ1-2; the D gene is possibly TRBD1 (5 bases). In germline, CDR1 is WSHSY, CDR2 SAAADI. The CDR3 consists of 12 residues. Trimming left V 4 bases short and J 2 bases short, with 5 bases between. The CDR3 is CASSGQNYGYTF. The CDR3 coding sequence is TGCGCCAGCAGTGGACAGAACTATGGCTACACCTTC.

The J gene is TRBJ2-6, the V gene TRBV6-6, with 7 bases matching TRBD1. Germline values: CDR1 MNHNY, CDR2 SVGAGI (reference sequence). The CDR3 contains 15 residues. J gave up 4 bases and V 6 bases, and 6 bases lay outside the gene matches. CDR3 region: CASSPTGTGANVLTF. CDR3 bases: TGTGCCAGCAGCCCGACAGGGACCGGGGCCAACGTCCTGACTTTC.

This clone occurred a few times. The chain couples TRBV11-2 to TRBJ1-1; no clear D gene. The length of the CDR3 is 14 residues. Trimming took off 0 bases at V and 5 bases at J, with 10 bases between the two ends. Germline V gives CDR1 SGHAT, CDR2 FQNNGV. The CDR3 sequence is CASSLEWVSTEAFF. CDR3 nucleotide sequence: TGTGCCAGCAGCTTAGAATGGGTTTCGACTGAAGCTTTCTTT.

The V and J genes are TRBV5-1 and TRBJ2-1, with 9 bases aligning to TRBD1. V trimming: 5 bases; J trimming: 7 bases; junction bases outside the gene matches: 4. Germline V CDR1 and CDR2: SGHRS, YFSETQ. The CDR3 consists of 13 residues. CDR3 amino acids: CASRGTGLNEQFF. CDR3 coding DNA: TGCGCCAGCAGGGGGACAGGGCTTAATGAGCAGTTCTTC.

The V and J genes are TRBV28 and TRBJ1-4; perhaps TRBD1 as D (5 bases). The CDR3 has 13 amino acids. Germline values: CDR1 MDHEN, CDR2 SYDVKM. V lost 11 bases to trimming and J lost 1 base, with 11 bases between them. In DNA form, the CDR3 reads TGTGCCGCGGGGGGGAGAACTAATGAAAAACTGTTTTTT. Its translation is CAAGGRTNEKLFF.